This T cell receptor (beta chain) was sequenced in a study of identical twins. At least ten counts were recorded for this clonotype. The germline V gene encodes CDR1 MNHEY and CDR2 SMNVEV (reference sequence). J gave up 2 bases and V 1 base, and 4 bases lay outside the gene matches. The CDR3 is 15 residues long. TCRdb used MiXCR to reprocess the 5' RACE reads, holding one entry per CDR3 protein. Found here are under 350,000 distinct CDR3 sequences, roughly 9% of them singletons; the top ten hold about 7.1%. These data are also associated with another study on yellow fever vaccine responses in identical twins.

The origin of this receptor is a woman between 18 and 30 years old in good health. The sequencing sample was made of CD8+ T cells sorted from blood. V and J are TRBV27 and TRBJ2-5; TRBD2 aligns across 7 bases. The chain's CDR3 is CASSLYPGGQETQYF. The CDR3 DNA reads TGTGCCAGCAGTTTATACCCGGGGGGTCAAGAGACCCAGTACTTC.